The entry that follows covers one T cell receptor (beta chain) sequence. No antigen is known for it. The sample comes from a study of blood T cells in healthy people across ages. General observations from the study: Donor CMV infection status was unknown, possibly confounding age-related changes in expanded clonotypes.

A J-beta primer mix and a sample-barcoded 5' primer were used in a second PCR of about 6 to 12 cycles. Every sample produced at least 3 million CDR3-containing paired-end reads. TCRdb reanalysed the 5' RACE reads using MiXCR and keeps one entry per CDR3 protein. The sample contains approximately 680,000 distinct CDR3 sequences, approximately 29% of which appear only once. Losses at the gene ends were 2 bases for V and 11 bases for J; bases not matched to a gene: 8. The CDR3 spans 13 residues. Germline CDR1 is KGHSH and CDR2 is LQKENI. Every donor provided 9.5 to 10 milliliters of peripheral blood. The amount of total RNA extracted per sample was at least 6 micrograms.

This chain uses TRBV18 with TRBJ1-1; 7 nucleotides agree with TRBD1. The sample was blood. The TCR comes from a woman of 80 years or more in good health. CDR3 amino acids: CASSPLQGSRAFF. For the CDR3, the DNA is TGTGCCAGCTCACCATTACAGGGGTCAAGGGCTTTCTTT.